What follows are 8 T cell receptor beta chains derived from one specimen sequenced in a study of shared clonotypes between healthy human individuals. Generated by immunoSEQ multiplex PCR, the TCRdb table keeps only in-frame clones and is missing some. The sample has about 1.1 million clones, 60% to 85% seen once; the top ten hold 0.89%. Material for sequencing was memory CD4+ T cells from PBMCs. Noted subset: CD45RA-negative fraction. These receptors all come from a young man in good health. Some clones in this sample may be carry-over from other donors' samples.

CDR3 coding DNA: TGTGCCTGGAGTGGAAGGGGTGAGCAGTTCTTC. Its translation is CAWSGRGEQFF. The V and J genes are TRBV30 and TRBJ2-1; the D gene is possibly TRBD1 (5 bases). Germline lookup yields CDR1 GTSNPN and CDR2 SVGIG (reference sequence). The CDR3 is 11 amino acids. V dropped 1 base and J dropped 9 bases, with 7 bases sitting between them.

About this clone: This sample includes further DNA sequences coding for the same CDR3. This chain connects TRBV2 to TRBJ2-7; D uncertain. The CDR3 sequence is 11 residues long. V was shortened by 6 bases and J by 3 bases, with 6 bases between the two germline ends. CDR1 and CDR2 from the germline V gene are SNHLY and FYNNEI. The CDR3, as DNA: TGTGCCAGCAGCGAATACTACGAGCAGTACTTC. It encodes CASSEYYEQYF. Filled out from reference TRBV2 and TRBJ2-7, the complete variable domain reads EPEVTQTPSHQVTQMGQEVILRCVPISNHLYFYWYRQILGQKVEFLVSFYNNEISEKSEIFDDQFSVERPDGSNFTLKIRSTKLEDSAMYFCASSEYYEQYFGPGTRLTVT.

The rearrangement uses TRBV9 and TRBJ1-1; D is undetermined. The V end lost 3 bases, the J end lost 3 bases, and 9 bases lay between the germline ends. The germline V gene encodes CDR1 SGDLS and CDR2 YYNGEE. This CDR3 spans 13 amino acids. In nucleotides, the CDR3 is TGTGCCAGCAGCGCCCAGTTGTACACTGAAGCTTTCTTT. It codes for CASSAQLYTEAFF.

The CDR3 region has the DNA TGCAGCGTCCAACAGGGGGCTTACACCTTC. Translated: CSVQQGAYTF. This chain joins TRBV29-1 and TRBJ1-2; 9 bases map to TRBD1. The CDR3 extends over 10 amino acids. The trim removed 6 bases at V and 11 bases at J, leaving 4 bases unmatched. Germline V gene lookup returns CDR1 SQVTM and CDR2 ANQGSEA. Using reference TRBV29-1 and TRBJ1-2 for the parts outside the CDR3, the full variable domain is SAVISQKPSRDICQRGTSLTIQCQVDSQVTMMFWYRQQPGQSLTLIATANQGSEATYESGFVIDKFPISRPNLTFSTLTVSNMSPEDSSIYLCSVQQGAYTFGSGTRLTVV.

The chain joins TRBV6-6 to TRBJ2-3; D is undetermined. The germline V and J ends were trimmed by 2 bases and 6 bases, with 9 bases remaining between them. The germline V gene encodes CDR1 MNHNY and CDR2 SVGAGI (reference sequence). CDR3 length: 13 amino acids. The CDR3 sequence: CASSYLGWDTQYF. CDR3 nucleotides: TGTGCCAGCAGTTACCTTGGTTGGGATACGCAGTATTTT.

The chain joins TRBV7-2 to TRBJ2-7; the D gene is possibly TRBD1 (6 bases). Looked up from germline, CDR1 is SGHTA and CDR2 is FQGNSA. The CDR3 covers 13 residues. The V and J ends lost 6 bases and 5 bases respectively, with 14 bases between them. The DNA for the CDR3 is TGTGCCAGCAGGGGTCAGGGGTCCCACGAGCAGTACTTC. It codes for CASRGQGSHEQYF.

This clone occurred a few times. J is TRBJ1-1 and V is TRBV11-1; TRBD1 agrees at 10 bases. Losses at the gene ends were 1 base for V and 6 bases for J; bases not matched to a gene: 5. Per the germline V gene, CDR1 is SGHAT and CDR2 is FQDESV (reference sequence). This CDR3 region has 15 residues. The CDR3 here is CASSLVGQGKSEAFF. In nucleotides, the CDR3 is TGTGCCAGCAGCTTAGTGGGACAGGGGAAGTCTGAAGCTTTCTTT.

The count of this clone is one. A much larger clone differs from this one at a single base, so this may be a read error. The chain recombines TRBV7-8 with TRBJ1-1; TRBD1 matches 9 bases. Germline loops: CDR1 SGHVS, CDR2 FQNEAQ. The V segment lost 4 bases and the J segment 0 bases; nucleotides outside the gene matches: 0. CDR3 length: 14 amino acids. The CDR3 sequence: CASSWDRVNTEAFF. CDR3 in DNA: TGTGCCAGCAGCTGGGACAGGGTGAACACTGAAGCTTTCTTT. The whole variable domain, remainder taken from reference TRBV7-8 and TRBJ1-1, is GAGVSQSPRYKVAKRGQDVALRCDPISGHVSLFWYQQALGQGPEFLTYFQNEAQLDKSGLPSDRFFAERPEGSVSTLKIQRTQQEDSAVYLCASSWDRVNTEAFFGQGTRLTVV.